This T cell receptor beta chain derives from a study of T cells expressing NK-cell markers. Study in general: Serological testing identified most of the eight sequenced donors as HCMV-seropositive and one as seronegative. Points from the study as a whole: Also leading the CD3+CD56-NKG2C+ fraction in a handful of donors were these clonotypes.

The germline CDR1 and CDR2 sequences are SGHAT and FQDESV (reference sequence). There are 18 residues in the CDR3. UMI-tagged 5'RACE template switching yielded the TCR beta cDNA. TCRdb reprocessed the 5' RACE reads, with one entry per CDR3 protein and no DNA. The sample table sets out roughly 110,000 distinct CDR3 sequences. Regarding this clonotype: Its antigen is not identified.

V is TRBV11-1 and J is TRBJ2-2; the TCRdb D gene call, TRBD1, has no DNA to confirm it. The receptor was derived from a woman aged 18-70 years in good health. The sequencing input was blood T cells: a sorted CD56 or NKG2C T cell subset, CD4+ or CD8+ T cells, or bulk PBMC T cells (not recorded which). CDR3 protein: CASSLGLAGAQNTGELFF.